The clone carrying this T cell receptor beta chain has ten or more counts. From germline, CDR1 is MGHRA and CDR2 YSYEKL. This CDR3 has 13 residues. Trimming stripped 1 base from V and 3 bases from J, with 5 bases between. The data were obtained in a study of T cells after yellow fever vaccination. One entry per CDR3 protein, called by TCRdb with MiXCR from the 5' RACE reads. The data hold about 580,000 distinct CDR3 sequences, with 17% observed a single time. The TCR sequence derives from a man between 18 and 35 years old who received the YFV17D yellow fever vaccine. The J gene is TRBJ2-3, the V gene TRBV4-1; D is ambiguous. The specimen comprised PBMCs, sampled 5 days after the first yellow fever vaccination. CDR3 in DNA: TGCGCCAGCAGCCAAGCCCCAACAGATACGCAGTATTTT. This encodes CASSQAPTDTQYF.